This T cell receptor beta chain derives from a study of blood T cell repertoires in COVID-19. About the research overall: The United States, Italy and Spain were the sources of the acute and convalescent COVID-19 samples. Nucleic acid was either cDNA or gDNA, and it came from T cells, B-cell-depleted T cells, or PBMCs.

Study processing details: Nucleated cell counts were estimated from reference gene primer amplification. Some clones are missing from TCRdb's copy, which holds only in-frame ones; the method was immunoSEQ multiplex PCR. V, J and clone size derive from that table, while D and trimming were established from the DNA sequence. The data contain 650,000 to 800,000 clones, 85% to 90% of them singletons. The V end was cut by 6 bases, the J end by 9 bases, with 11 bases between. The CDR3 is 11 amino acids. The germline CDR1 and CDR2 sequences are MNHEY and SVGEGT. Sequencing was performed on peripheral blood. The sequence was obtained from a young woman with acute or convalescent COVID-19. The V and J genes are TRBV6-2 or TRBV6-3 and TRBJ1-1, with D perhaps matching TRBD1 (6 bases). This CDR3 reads CASSHGGQAFF. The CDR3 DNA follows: TGTGCCAGCAGCCACGGGGGGCAAGCTTTCTTT.